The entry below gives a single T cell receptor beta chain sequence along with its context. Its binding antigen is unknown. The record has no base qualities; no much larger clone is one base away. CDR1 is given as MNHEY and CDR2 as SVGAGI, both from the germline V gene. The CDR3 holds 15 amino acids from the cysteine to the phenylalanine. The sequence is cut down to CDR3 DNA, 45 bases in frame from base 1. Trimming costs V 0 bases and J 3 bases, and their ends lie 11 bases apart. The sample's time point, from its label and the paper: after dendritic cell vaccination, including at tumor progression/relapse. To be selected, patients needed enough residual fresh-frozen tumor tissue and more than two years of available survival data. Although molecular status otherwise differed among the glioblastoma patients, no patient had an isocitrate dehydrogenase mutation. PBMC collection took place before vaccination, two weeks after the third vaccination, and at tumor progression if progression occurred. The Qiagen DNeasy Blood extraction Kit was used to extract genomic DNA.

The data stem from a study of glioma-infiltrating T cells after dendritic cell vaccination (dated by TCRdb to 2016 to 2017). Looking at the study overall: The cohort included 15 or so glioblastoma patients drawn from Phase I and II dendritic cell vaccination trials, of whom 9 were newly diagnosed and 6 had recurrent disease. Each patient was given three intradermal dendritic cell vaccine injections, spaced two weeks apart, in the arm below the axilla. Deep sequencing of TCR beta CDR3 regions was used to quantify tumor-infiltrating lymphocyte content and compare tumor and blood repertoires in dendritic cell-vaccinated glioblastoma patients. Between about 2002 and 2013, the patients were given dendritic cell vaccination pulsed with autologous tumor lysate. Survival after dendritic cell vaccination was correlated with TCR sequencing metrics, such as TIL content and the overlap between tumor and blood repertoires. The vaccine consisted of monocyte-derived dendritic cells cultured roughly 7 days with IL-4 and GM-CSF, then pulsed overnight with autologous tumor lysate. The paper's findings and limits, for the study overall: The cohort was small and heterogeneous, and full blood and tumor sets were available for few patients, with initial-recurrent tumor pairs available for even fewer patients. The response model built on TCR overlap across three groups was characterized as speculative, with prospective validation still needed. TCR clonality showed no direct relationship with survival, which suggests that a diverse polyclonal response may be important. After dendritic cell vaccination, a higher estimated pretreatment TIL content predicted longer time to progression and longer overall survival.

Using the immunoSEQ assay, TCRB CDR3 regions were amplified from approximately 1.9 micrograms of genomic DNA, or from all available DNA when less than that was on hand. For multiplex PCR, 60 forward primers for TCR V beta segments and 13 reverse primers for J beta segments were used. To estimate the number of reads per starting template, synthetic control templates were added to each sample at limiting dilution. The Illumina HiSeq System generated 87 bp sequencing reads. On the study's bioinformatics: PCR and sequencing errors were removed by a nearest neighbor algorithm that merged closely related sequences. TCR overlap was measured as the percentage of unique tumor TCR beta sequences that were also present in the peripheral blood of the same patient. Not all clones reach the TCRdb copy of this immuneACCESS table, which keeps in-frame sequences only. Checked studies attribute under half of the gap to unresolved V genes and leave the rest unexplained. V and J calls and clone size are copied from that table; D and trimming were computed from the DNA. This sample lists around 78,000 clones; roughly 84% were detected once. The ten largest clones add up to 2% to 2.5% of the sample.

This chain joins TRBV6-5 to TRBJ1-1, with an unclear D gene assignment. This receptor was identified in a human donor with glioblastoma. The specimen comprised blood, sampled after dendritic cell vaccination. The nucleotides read TGTGCCAGCAGTTACTCGTATGCGGGCCACACTGAAGCTTTCTTT. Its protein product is CASSYSYAGHTEAFF.